This TCR beta chain was found in a study of TIL therapy for anti-PD-1-resistant metastatic lung cancer. The overall study: A handful of tumors were EGFR-mutant and two were ALK-rearranged. Study results and limitations: Many TIL product clones were absent from baseline tumor, suggesting clonal contraction. Patients were highly selected, enriched for treatment-naive, never-smoker and oncogene-addicted cases. Compared with baseline intratumoral T cells, expanded TIL cultures were more clonal and less diverse (approximately 6.4% vs 31%).

This clone was seen a few times. Its antigen remains unidentified. V shed 3 bases and J shed 6 bases, with 9 bases lying between them. Germline loops: CDR1 SEHNR, CDR2 FQNEAQ (reference sequence). The CDR3 covers 12 residues. This was the immunoSEQ v3 assay. TCRdb's table, derived via immunoSEQ multiplex PCR, lists solely in-frame clones and lacks some. Among around 8,000 clones, just under 75% were seen once, and the ten largest hold around 7.3%. The time point is: pre-treatment sample, taken before nivolumab and TIL therapy. Most excised metastases sampled were pleural nodules or supraclavicular lymph nodes.

This receptor was taken from a person between 25 and 80 years old with non-small cell lung cancer. Sequenced here: tumor tissue, sampled at baseline. V usage is TRBV7-9 and J usage is TRBJ2-7; D gene uncertain. CDR3 sequence reads: CASSFLALEQYF. CDR3 nucleotide sequence: TGTGCCAGCAGCTTCTTAGCTCTCGAGCAGTACTTC.